This entry describes one T cell receptor beta chain. The sample is drawn from a study of cytomegalovirus exposure and HLA in healthy donors. This CDR3 contains 13 residues. V was shortened by 5 bases and J by 2 bases, with 7 bases between the two germline ends. In germline, CDR1 is LNHDA, CDR2 SQIVND (reference sequence). Researchers ran the PCR with 60 Vbeta and 13 Jbeta primers. Sequencing used immunoSEQ multiplex PCR; TCRdb keeps in-frame clones, though not all of them. The sample has 150,000 to 160,000 clones; around 80% are singletons. This receptor was taken from a man younger than 45 in good health and CMV-seropositive. This chain connects TRBV19 to TRBJ1-3; TRBD1 is a possible D gene (5 bases). Sequencing was performed on PBMCs. CDR3: CASSGAAGNTIYF. In nucleotides, the CDR3 is TGTGCCAGTAGTGGGGCTGCTGGAAACACCATATATTTT.